These 2 T cell receptor beta chains came from one sample sequenced in a study of CD8 T cells in ankylosing spondylitis. MiXCR, run by TCRdb on the 5' RACE reads, gives a single entry per CDR3 protein. The sample lists about 240,000 distinct CDR3 sequences, roughly 10% occurring once. Material for sequencing was blood, either unsorted or a sorted T cell fraction (not recorded which). Receptors originate from a male donor with ankylosing spondylitis or in good health (not recorded which).

In this sample, this clonotype turned up many times. The rearrangement links TRBV2 to TRBJ1-2; D is possibly TRBD1 (5 bases). Germline loops: CDR1 SNHLY, CDR2 FYNNEI. V was pared by 11 bases and J by 4 bases, with 17 bases between. This CDR3 spans 13 amino acids. The CDR3, as DNA: TGTGCCTATACTGAGGGGATTAGCTATGGCTACACCTTC. It codes for CAYTEGISYGYTF.

This clonotype was picked up many times. V is TRBV12-3 or TRBV12-4 and J is TRBJ1-2; tentative D call: TRBD1 (5 bases). The CDR3 is 13 amino acids. Trimming removed 1 base from V and 7 bases from J, with 10 bases in between. The CDR3 loop reads CASSLGGLTGYTF. CDR3 nucleotide sequence: TGTGCCAGCAGTTTAGGGGGGTTAACTGGCTACACCTTC.